The 23 T cell receptor beta chains reported below all come from one sample, sequenced in a study of post-analysis software for immune sequencing data. Study-wide results and limits: Roughly five TRBV segments occurring more often in patients than controls included TRBV5-6, TRBV5-1 and TRBV20-1.

Their recognized antigens are unknown. TCR beta cDNA libraries included unique molecular identifiers. TCRdb reprocessed the PCR reads via MiXCR and lists one record per CDR3 protein. Among fewer than 600,000 distinct CDR3 sequences listed, roughly 46% were seen once. The sequenced sample was blood. The receptors originated from a girl aged 5 to 17 with multiple sclerosis.

The CDR3 DNA follows: TGTGCCAGCAGAATAGGGAGCCCCTACAATGAGCAGTTCTTC. Protein sequence: CASRIGSPYNEQFF. The chain couples TRBV6-5 to TRBJ2-1, with a tentative D call TRBD2 (5 bases). Trimming shortened V by 6 bases and J by 2 bases, and 11 bases separated the two germline ends. Germline V gene lookup returns CDR1 MNHEY and CDR2 SVGAGI. The CDR3 totals 14 residues.

The chain has TRBV6-5 and TRBJ1-2; D ambiguous. V lost 0 bases to trimming and J lost 2 bases, with 4 bases between them. The CDR3 consists of 13 residues. Looked up from germline, CDR1 is MNHEY and CDR2 is SVGAGI. Written as DNA, the CDR3 is TGTGCCAGCAGTTACTCGGTCAACTATGGCTACACCTTC. It encodes CASSYSVNYGYTF.

This chain links TRBV6-1 with TRBJ1-4; D remains ambiguous. The CDR3 length is 13 residues. With 3 bases removed from V and 8 bases from J, the gap between germline ends came to 10 bases. CDR1 and CDR2 from the germline V gene are MNHNS and SASEGT. CDR3 sequence: CASSEDGEEKLFF. The DNA of the CDR3 is TGTGCCAGCAGTGAGGACGGGGAAGAAAAACTGTTTTTT.

The rearrangement links TRBV29-1 to TRBJ1-1, with 7 bases fitting TRBD1. Trimming at V came to 3 bases and at J to 4 bases, leaving 2 bases not matched to a gene. There are 12 residues in the CDR3. The germline gives CDR1 SQVTM, CDR2 ANQGSEA. The DNA for the CDR3 is TGCAGCGTTGAGGGGGACAGCACTGAAGCTTTCTTT. It codes for CSVEGDSTEAFF.

The chain couples TRBV11-1 to TRBJ2-7; D call uncertain. The DNA end favors TRBJ2-5, so the J call may be wrong. This CDR3 spans 14 amino acids. The germline V gene has CDR1 SGHAT and CDR2 FQDESV (reference sequence). The CDR3 DNA reads TGTGCCAGCAGCCTCATCGCCCAACTGGAGACCCAGTACTTC. Translated: CASSLIAQLETQYF.

The rearrangement joins TRBV12-3 or TRBV12-4 to TRBJ1-1; D call uncertain. V lost 6 bases and J lost 4, with 18 bases in between. CDR3 length: 15 residues. The CDR3 loop is CASSHDRSVSTEAFF. The CDR3 DNA is TGTGCCAGCAGCCATGATCGGAGTGTTTCCACTGAAGCTTTCTTT.

The chain recombines TRBV28 with TRBJ1-5, with D tentatively TRBD1 (6 bases). The ends were cut back, 7 bases at V and 5 bases at J, with 12 bases in the middle. The germline V gene encodes CDR1 MDHEN and CDR2 SYDVKM. The length of the CDR3 is 13 residues. In DNA, the CDR3 is TGTGCCAGCAACGGACAGTTCTATCAGCCCCAGCATTTT. It encodes CASNGQFYQPQHF.

The chain has TRBV11-2 and TRBJ2-7; a possible D gene is TRBD1 (6 bases). V lost 0 bases to trimming and J lost 3 bases, with 9 bases between them. The CDR3 runs 14 residues. Per the germline V gene, CDR1 is SGHAT and CDR2 is FQNNGV. The chain's CDR3 is CASSLDGGIYEQYF. The CDR3 nucleotides are TGTGCCAGCAGCTTAGATGGGGGCATCTACGAGCAGTACTTC.

The chain uses TRBV5-1 and TRBJ2-5, with D tentatively TRBD1 (6 bases). The CDR3 covers 15 residues. The V and J ends lost 0 bases and 5 bases respectively, with 14 bases between them. Germline CDR1 SGHRS, CDR2 YFSETQ. As DNA, the CDR3 is TGCGCCAGCAGCTTGGTGGCAGGGGATCAGGAGACCCAGTACTTC. Amino acid sequence: CASSLVAGDQETQYF.

This clonotype was detected a few times. The chain links TRBV29-1 to TRBJ2-7; D call uncertain. The CDR3 runs 13 residues. The germline V gene encodes CDR1 SQVTM and CDR2 ANQGSEA. V lost 5 bases and J 2 bases, leaving 13 bases between the germline ends. CDR3 DNA sequence: TGCAGCGTTTCACCGACTGCCGCCTACGAGCAGTACTTC. The encoded protein is CSVSPTAAYEQYF.

This clonotype was detected a few times. This chain uses TRBV11-3 with TRBJ2-3; no firm D call. Germline assignment: CDR1 SGHNT and CDR2 YENEEA. The CDR3 has 13 amino acids. Trimming cost V 2 bases and J 8 bases, with 11 bases left between them. The CDR3 region is CASSLPTLATQYF. CDR3 DNA sequence: TGTGCCAGCAGCTTACCAACACTTGCTACGCAGTATTTT.

The CDR3 region has the DNA TGCGCCAGCAGCCAATTGGAAGGGACTAGCGGGAGGTACGAGCAGTACTTC. It specifies CASSQLEGTSGRYEQYF. The genes are TRBV4-1 and TRBJ2-7; 15 nucleotides align to TRBD2. The CDR3 is 17 residues long. V shed 2 bases and J 4 bases; nucleotides not matched to a gene: 6. Germline CDR1 and CDR2: MGHRA and YSYEKL.

Worth noting for this clonotype: This CDR3 fails to terminate in the conserved phenylalanine or tryptophan, so it likely reflects a read error. The V and J genes are TRBV6-6 and TRBJ2-7; 13 bases match TRBD2. The end of the DNA fits TRBJ2-5 better, so the J call may be wrong. CDR3 length: 17 residues. Germline V gene data show CDR1 as MNHNY and CDR2 as SVGAGI (reference sequence). CDR3: CASSYKGLAGAQETQYC. CDR3 sequence (DNA): TGTGCCAGCAGTTACAAAGGACTAGCGGGAGCTCAAGAGACCCAGTACTGC.

This clonotype was recorded a few times. The chain is built from TRBV25-1 and TRBJ1-4, with 7 bases aligning to TRBD1. The germline V gene has CDR1 MGHDK and CDR2 SYGVNS. V shed 6 bases, J shed 7 bases, and the junction held 8 bases outside the gene matches. This CDR3 has 14 amino acids. The CDR3 bases are TGTGCCAGCAGCAGGGGGAGGGTCGGTGAAAAACTGTTTTTT. This encodes CASSRGRVGEKLFF.

The J gene is TRBJ2-1, the V gene TRBV29-1, with a tentative D call TRBD1 (5 bases). The CDR3 runs 12 residues. The germline CDR1 and CDR2 sequences are SQVTM and ANQGSEA. Trimming cost V 6 bases and J 5 bases, with 11 bases left between them. The CDR3 DNA is TGCAGCGTCCTGGACATTAACAATGAGCAGTTCTTC. Translation gives CSVLDINNEQFF.

V gene TRBV6-6 combines with J gene TRBJ2-5, with TRBD1 identical over 7 bases. Germline CDR1 is MNHNY and CDR2 is SVGAGI (reference sequence). Losses at the gene ends were 2 bases for V and 5 bases for J; bases not matched to a gene: 11. CDR3 length equals 16 residues. CDR3 sequence: CASSYPTGLAGETQYF. The CDR3 DNA reads as TGTGCCAGCAGTTACCCGACAGGGTTAGCCGGGGAGACCCAGTACTTC.

This clonotype was counted a few times. The chain has TRBV12-3 or TRBV12-4 and TRBJ1-5; D gene ambiguous. The CDR3 is made up of 13 amino acids. Trimming shortened V by 6 bases and J by 0 bases, and 6 bases separated the two germline ends. The CDR3, as DNA: TGTGCCAGCAGCCTCTTTAGCAATCAGCCCCAGCATTTT. Protein product: CASSLFSNQPQHF.

The chain combines TRBV27 with TRBJ1-4, with TRBD1 matching over 7 bases. The length of the CDR3 is 14 residues. Germline-derived CDR1 and CDR2 are MNHEY and SMNVEV (reference sequence). V lost 6 bases, J lost 5 bases, and 6 bases stayed unmatched. The CDR3 spells CASRNRGFNEKLFF. The CDR3, as DNA: TGTGCCAGCAGGAACAGGGGATTCAATGAAAAACTGTTTTTT.

The V and J genes are TRBV20-1 and TRBJ2-7; 7 bases align to TRBD1. The CDR3 is 18 amino acids. Germline CDR1 and CDR2: DFQATT and SNEGSKA (reference sequence). V lost 1 base to trimming and J lost 2 bases; unmatched junction nucleotides: 17. The DNA for the CDR3 is TGCAGTGCTAGAGTCCACAGGGGTAGGCCAGGGTCCACCTACGAGCAGTACTTC. Translated: CSARVHRGRPGSTYEQYF.

This chain links TRBV4-3 with TRBJ2-5, with D hard to call. With the DNA end fitting TRBJ2-7 better, the J assignment may be wrong. The CDR3 extends over 13 amino acids. Germline V gene sequence: CDR1 LGHNA, CDR2 YSLEER. CDR3 DNA: TGCGCCAGCAGCCAAGATATATGGGTCGAGCAGTACTTC. It encodes CASSQDIWVEQYF.

Only a few counts were recorded for this clonotype. The V call is TRBV12-3 or TRBV12-4, the J call TRBJ2-7; the D is unclear. This CDR3 is built from 12 residues. Trimming took 5 bases from V and 3 from J, leaving 8 bases between them. The chain's CDR3 is CASSPNDYEQYF. CDR3 nucleotides: TGTGCCAGCAGTCCCAACGACTACGAGCAGTACTTC.

V and J are TRBV29-1 and TRBJ2-7; no clear D gene. The CDR3 is 12 residues long. CDR1 and CDR2 (germline): SQVTM, ANQGSEA. V was pared by 4 bases and J by 2 bases, with 9 bases between. The CDR3 is CSVVRDTYEQYF. The CDR3 DNA follows: TGCAGCGTTGTTCGTGATACCTACGAGCAGTACTTC.

This chain uses TRBV28 with TRBJ2-1, with a tentative D call TRBD1 (6 bases). Germline V gene lookup returns CDR1 MDHEN and CDR2 SYDVKM. This CDR3 is built from 15 residues. V was trimmed by 6 bases and J by 5 bases, leaving 17 bases between them. The CDR3 sequence: CASRLRDILDNEQFF. DNA for the CDR3: TGTGCCAGCAGACTACGGGACATATTGGACAATGAGCAGTTCTTC.